The clone carrying this T cell receptor beta chain came up a few times. This CDR3 contains 16 residues. V lost 7 bases, J lost 3 bases, and 11 bases stayed unmatched. Germline CDR1 is LNHDA and CDR2 is SQIVND (reference sequence). The data are from a study of blood T cell repertoires in COVID-19. About the study: Sites across the United States, Italy and Spain contributed samples from acute and convalescent COVID-19. Nucleic acid was either cDNA or gDNA, and it came from T cells, B-cell-depleted T cells, or PBMCs.

Original analysis: Reference gene primer amplification yielded estimated nucleated cell counts. The table came from immunoSEQ multiplex PCR; TCRdb's copy has only in-frame clones and leaves some out. V, J and clone size reflect that table, while D and trimming were determined from the DNA. The sample contains roughly 100,000 clones, 70% to 85% of which appear only once. Sequences were obtained from peripheral blood. This receptor was obtained from a man between 65 and 79 years old with acute or convalescent COVID-19. The J gene is TRBJ1-4, the V gene TRBV19; TRBD1 aligns across 7 bases. The CDR3 DNA is TGTGCCAGTACCACCACAGGGGTCGCCTCTAATGAAAAACTGTTTTTT. Protein sequence: CASTTTGVASNEKLFF.